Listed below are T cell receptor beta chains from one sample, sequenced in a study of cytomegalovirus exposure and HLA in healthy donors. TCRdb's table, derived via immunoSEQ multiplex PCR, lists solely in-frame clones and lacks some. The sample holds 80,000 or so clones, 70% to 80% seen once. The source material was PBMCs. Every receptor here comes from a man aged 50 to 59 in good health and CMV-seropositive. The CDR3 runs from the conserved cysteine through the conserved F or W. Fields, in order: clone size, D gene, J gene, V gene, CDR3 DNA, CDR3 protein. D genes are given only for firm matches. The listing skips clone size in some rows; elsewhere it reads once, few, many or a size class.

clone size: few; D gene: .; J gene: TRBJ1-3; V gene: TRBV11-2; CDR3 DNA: TGTGCCAGCAGCTCTACCGGGACACTTAACTCTGGAAACACCATATATTTT; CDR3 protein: CASSSTGTLNSGNTIYF
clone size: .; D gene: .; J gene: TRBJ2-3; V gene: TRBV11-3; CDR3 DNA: TGTGCCAGCTGTGAGGCGGAAAGCACAGATACGCAGTATTTT; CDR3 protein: CASCEAESTDTQYF
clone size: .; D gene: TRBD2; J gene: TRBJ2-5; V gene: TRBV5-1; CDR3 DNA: TGCGCCAGCAGCGCGGGGGGGAGCGGGGAGACCCAGTACTTC; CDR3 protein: CASSAGGSGETQYF
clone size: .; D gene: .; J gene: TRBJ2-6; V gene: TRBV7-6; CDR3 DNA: TGTGCCAGTCGGCAGGGTCCCTCCGGGGCCAACGTCCTGACTTTC; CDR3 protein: CASRQGPSGANVLTF
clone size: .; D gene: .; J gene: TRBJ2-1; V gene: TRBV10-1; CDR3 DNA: TGCGCCAGCAGTGGAGGTGGCATTCTCAATGAGCAGTTCTTC; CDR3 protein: CASSGGGILNEQFF
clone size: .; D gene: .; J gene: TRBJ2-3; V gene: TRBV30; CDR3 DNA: TGTGCCTGGGGACATTCTAGCACAGATACGCAGTATTTT; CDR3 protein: CAWGHSSTDTQYF
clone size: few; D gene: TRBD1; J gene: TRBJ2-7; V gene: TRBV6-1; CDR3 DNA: TGTGCCAGCAGTACCGGACAGGGAATCTCCTACGAGCAGTACTTC; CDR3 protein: CASSTGQGISYEQYF
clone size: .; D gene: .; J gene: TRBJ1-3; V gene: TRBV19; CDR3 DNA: TGTGCCAGTAGTATACCCTCCTTAGGGGCTAACTCTGGAAACACCATATATTTT; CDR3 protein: CASSIPSLGANSGNTIYF
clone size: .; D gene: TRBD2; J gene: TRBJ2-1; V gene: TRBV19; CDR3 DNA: TGTGCCAGTACCCAGCGGGATCGGGAGCAGTTCTTC; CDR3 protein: CASTQRDREQFF
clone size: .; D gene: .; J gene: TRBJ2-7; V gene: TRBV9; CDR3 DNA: TGTGCCAGCAGCCCAGAGAGGACTCCTACCTACGAGCAGTACTTC; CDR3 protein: CASSPERTPTYEQYF
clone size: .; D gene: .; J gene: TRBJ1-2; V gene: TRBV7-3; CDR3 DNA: TGTGCCAGCAGCTTAACGGCAGGGGACCCCTATGGCTACACCTTC; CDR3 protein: CASSLTAGDPYGYTF
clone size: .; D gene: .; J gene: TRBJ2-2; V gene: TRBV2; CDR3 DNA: TGTGCCAGCAGTGTATTCCATTTTACTGACACCGGGGAGCTGTTTTTT; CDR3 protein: CASSVFHFTDTGELFF
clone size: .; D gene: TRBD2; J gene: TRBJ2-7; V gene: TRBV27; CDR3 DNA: TGTGCCAGCAGTACCTTAGCGGGAGTCGGAAACGAGCAGTACTTC; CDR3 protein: CASSTLAGVGNEQYF
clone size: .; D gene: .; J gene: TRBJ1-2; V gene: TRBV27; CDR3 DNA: TGTGCCAGCAACCAGGCCTACTATGGCTACACCTTC; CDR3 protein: CASNQAYYGYTF
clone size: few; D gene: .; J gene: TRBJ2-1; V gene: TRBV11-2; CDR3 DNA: TGTGCCAGCAGCCCACCCGGTGGGGGCGGTGAGCAGTTCTTC; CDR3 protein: CASSPPGGGGEQFF
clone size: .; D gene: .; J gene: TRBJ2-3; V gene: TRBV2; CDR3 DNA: TGTGCCAGCACCGAGGGAGTAATCACAGATACGCAGTATTTT; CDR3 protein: CASTEGVITDTQYF
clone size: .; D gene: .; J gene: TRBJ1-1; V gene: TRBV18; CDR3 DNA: TGTGCCAGCTCACCTGGGCTGAACACTGAAGCTTTCTTT; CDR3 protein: CASSPGLNTEAFF
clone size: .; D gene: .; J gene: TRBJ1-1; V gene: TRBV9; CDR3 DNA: TGTGCCAGCAGTCCGGGGACTGAAGCTTTCTTT; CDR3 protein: CASSPGTEAFF
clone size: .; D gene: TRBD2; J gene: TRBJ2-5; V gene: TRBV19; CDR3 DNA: TGTGCCGTGCGGCCCAGCGGGAGGGTGGGAGAGACCCAGTACTTC; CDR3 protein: CAVRPSGRVGETQYF
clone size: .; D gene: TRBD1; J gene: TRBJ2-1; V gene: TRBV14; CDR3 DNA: TGTGCCAGCAGCCAGTACCCGGGACAGGGTACTGAGCAGTTCTTC; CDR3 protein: CASSQYPGQGTEQFF
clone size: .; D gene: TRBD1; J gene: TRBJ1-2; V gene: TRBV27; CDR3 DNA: TGTGCCAGCAGTACCGGGACAGACAACTATGGCTACACCTTC; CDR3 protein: CASSTGTDNYGYTF
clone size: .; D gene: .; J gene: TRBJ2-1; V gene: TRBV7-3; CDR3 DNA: TGTGCCAGCAGCTTAAAGGAACGGAGCTCCTACAATGAGCAGTTCTTC; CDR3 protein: CASSLKERSSYNEQFF
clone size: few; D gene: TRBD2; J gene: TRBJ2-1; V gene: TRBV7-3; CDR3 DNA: TGTGCCAGCAGCTCAAACAGCGGGAGCTCGTACAATGAGCAGTTCTTC; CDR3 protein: CASSSNSGSSYNEQFF
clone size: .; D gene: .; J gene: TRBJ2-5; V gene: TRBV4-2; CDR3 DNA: TGTGCCAGCAGCCAAGATTTGACAAACGGGAGAGAGACCCAGTACTTC; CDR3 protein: CASSQDLTNGRETQYF
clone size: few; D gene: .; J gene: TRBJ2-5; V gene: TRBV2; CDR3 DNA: TGTGCCAGCAGACCAACTAGTCCCCAGTACTTC; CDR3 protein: CASRPTSPQYF
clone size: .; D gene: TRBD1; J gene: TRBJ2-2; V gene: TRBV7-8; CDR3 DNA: TGTGCCAGCAGCCACCGGGACAGGGACACCGGGGAGCTGTTTTTT; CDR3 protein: CASSHRDRDTGELFF
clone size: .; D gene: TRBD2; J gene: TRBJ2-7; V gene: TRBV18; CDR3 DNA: TGTGCCAGCTCACCCGACAGTAGGGGCGGGAGTTCAGGGCAGTACTTC; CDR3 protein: CASSPDSRGGSSGQYF
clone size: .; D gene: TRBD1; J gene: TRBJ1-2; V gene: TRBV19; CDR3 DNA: TGTGCCAGTACCAAGGACAGGGACTACTATGGCTACACCTTC; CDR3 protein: CASTKDRDYYGYTF
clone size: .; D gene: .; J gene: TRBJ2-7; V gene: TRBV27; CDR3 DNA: TGTGCCAGCAGCCGAATAGGTAGGGGGGGCTCCTACGAGCAGTACTTC; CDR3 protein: CASSRIGRGGSYEQYF
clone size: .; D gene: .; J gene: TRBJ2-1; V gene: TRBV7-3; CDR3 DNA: TGTGCCAGCAGCTCCAACCCGGGTGCGGGGGAGCAGTTCTTC; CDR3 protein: CASSSNPGAGEQFF
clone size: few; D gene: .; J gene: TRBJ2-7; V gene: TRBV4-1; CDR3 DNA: TGCGCCAGCAGCCCGGCGGTTAGCGGCACCTACGAGCAGTACTTC; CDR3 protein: CASSPAVSGTYEQYF